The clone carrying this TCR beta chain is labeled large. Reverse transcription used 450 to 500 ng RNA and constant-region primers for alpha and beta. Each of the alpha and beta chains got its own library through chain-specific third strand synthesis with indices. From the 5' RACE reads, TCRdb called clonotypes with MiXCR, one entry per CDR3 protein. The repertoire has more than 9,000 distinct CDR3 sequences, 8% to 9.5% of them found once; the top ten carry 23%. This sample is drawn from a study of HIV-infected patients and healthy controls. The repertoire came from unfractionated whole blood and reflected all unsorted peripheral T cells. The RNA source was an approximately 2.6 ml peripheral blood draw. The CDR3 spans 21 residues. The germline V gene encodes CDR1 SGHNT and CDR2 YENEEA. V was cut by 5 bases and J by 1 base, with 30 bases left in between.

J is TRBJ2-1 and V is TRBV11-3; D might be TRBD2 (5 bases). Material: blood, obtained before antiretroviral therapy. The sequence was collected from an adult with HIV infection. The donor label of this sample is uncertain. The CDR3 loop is CASSLNRLLEGSDGSYNEQFF. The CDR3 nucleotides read TGTGCCAGCAGCCTCAACCGATTACTAGAGGGATCTGACGGGTCCTACAATGAGCAGTTCTTC.